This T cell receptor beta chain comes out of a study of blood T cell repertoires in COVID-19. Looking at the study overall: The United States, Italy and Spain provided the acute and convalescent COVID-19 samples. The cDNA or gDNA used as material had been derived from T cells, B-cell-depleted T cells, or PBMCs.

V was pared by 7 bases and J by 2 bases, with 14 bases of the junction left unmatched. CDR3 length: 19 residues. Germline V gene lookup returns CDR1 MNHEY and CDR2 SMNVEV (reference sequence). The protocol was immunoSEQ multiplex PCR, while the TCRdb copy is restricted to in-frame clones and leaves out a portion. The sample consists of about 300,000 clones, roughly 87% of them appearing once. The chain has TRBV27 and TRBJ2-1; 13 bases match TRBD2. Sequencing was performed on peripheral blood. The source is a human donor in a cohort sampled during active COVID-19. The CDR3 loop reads CASKTPGLAGKTPYNEQFF. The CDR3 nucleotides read TGTGCCAGCAAAACCCCGGGACTAGCGGGAAAAACCCCCTACAATGAGCAGTTCTTC.